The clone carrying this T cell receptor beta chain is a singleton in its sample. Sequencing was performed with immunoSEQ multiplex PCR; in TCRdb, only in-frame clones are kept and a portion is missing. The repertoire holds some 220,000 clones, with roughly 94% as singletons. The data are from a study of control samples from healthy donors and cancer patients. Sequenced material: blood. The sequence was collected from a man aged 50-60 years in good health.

The CDR3 region has the DNA TGTGCCAGCAGGAGAGACGTGGGGCAAGAAGCTTTCTTT. Residues: CASRRDVGQEAFF. The chain uses TRBV2 and TRBJ1-1; D possibly corresponds to TRBD1 (5 bases). The CDR3 runs 13 residues. V was clipped by 6 bases and J by 8 bases, with 16 bases between them. Germline values: CDR1 SNHLY, CDR2 FYNNEI.